These T cell receptor beta chains were read from a single sample in a study of cytomegalovirus exposure and HLA in healthy donors. Assay: immunoSEQ multiplex PCR; the TCRdb copy retains only in-frame clones and omits some. Among roughly 190,000 clones, about 77% were seen once, and the ten largest hold about 5%. Sequenced sample: PBMCs. The source of these receptors is a man between 25 and 39 years old in good health and CMV-seropositive. The CDR3 runs from the conserved cysteine through the conserved F or W. D genes are given only for firm matches. Clone size is given for some rows only: seen once, a few or many times, or a class if the clone is expanded.

V	J	size	D	DNA	CDR3
TRBV5-1	TRBJ2-3	-	TRBD1	TGCGCCAGCAGCTTGATTACAACAGGGGTGGGAGATACGCAGTATTTT	CASSLITTGVGDTQYF
TRBV27	TRBJ2-7	-	TRBD1	TGTGCCAGCAGTTTAAGCCCTCCGGGTGAGACAGGGGCCTACGAGCAGTACTTC	CASSLSPPGETGAYEQYF
TRBV5-4	TRBJ2-5	few	-	TGTGCCAGCAGCTTTGGCAACCAAGAGACCCAGTACTTC	CASSFGNQETQYF
TRBV7-7	TRBJ2-2	-	-	TGTGCTAGCAGCTTAACCCAGGGGTTAGGGGAGCTGTTTTTT	CASSLTQGLGELFF
TRBV5-8	TRBJ2-7	-	-	TGTGCCAGCAGCCTATTGCAGGCAGCAGGGTCCCACGAGCAGTACTTC	CASSLLQAAGSHEQYF
TRBV30	TRBJ2-5	-	TRBD2	TGTGCCTTTAGCGGGAGGGCCAGAGAGACCCAGTACTTC	CAFSGRARETQYF
TRBV2	TRBJ1-5	-	-	TGTGCCAGCAGCGTCAAGGGTGGGACAAACTTCTATCAGCCCCAGCATTTT	CASSVKGGTNFYQPQHF
TRBV11-1	TRBJ2-1	-	TRBD2	TGTGCCAGCAGCTTTGGGGGAGGGAGGAGGGCATCGTACAATGAGCAGTTCTTC	CASSFGGGRRASYNEQFF
TRBV5-5	TRBJ2-7	-	TRBD1	TGTGCCAGCAGCCTGGACAGGTTCTCCTACGAGCAGTACTTC	CASSLDRFSYEQYF
TRBV19	TRBJ2-5	-	-	TGTGCCAGTAGTATCGAATCCGCGAGCCACCACCAAGAGACCCAGTACTTC	CASSIESASHHQETQYF
TRBV6-6	TRBJ2-5	few	-	TGTGCCAGCAGAGGCGCAGGGGCAGAGACCCAGTACTTC	CASRGAGAETQYF
TRBV5-6	TRBJ1-4	-	-	TGTGCCAGCAGCTCGGACAGAGATGCAACTAATGAAAAACTGTTTTTT	CASSSDRDATNEKLFF
TRBV29-1	TRBJ1-2	once	TRBD1	TGCAGCGTAGATGGGACAGGGGGATATGGCTACACCTTC	CSVDGTGGYGYTF
TRBV6-5	TRBJ2-3	-	TRBD2	TGTGCCAGCAGGTCGGGGGGAGGAGGCACAGATACGCAGTATTTT	CASRSGGGGTDTQYF
TRBV19	TRBJ2-5	once	-	TGTGCCAGTAGTATATTAGGGGACTCAGTGAAAGAGACCCAGTACTTC	CASSILGDSVKETQYF
TRBV30	TRBJ1-2	-	-	TGTGCCTGGAGTAGGCGGAGTATGAGCTACACCTTC	CAWSRRSMSYTF
TRBV5-1	TRBJ2-3	-	TRBD2	TGCGCCAGCAGCTTGGGACTAGCCCGTAATCGGGCAGATACGCAGTATTTT	CASSLGLARNRADTQYF
TRBV7-9	TRBJ2-1	-	-	TGTGCCAGCAGCCCCGTCGTATTTCTTAATGAGCAGTTCTTC	CASSPVVFLNEQFF
TRBV28	TRBJ2-7	-	TRBD2	TGTGCCAGCACCTCGCTAGCGGACGCCTACGAGCAGTACTTC	CASTSLADAYEQYF
TRBV25-1	TRBJ2-7	-	TRBD1	TGTGCCAGCAGTGGGACAGGGCACGAGCAGTACTTC	CASSGTGHEQYF
TRBV6-6	TRBJ2-7	-	TRBD1	TGTGCCAGCAGTTTGACAGGGGGGAACTACTACGAGCAGTACTTC	CASSLTGGNYYEQYF
TRBV5-1	TRBJ2-7	-	-	TGCGCCAGCACCTCATGGCGGGGTGACGAGCAGTACTTC	CASTSWRGDEQYF
TRBV5-4	TRBJ1-2	-	TRBD1	TGTGCCAGCAGCCAAGGACAGGGGGCTTATGGCTACACCTTC	CASSQGQGAYGYTF
TRBV19	TRBJ1-1	once	TRBD1	TGTGCCAGTAGTACCCTACAGGGGACTGAAGCTTTCTTT	CASSTLQGTEAFF
TRBV4-3	TRBJ1-1	-	-	TGCGCCAGCAGCCAAGGGCCAGGCAGGGAGGTGAACACTGAAGCTTTCTTT	CASSQGPGREVNTEAFF
TRBV2	TRBJ2-3	-	-	TGTGCCACTAGGGGGAGCTCAGATACGCAGTATTTT	CATRGSSDTQYF
TRBV6-4	TRBJ2-1	-	TRBD2	TGTGCCAGCAGTCCCACTAGCGGGAGCAACAATGAGCAGTTCTTC	CASSPTSGSNNEQFF
TRBV5-6	TRBJ1-3	-	-	TGTGCCAGCAGTGCTGGGGGCTCGCGCTCTGGAAACACCATATATTTT	CASSAGGSRSGNTIYF
TRBV5-1	TRBJ2-5	-	TRBD1	TGCGCCAGCAGCGGGGGGACAGGAGAGAAGGGGGAGACCCAGTACTTC	CASSGGTGEKGETQYF
TRBV7-6	TRBJ2-7	-	-	TGTGCCAGTAGCCCGATGGGAGGAGAGCAGTACTTC	CASSPMGGEQYF
TRBV28	TRBJ1-5	-	TRBD1	TGTGCCACATTCCTTAGGACAGGGGGCAGACAGCCCCAGCATTTT	CATFLRTGGRQPQHF
TRBV6-5	TRBJ1-1	-	-	TGTGCCAGCATCCCCGGGGGGAACACTGAAGCTTTCTTT	CASIPGGNTEAFF
TRBV4-3	TRBJ2-3	once	TRBD1	TGCGCCAGCAGCCACCAGGGACAGAACACAGATACGCAGTATTTT	CASSHQGQNTDTQYF
TRBV7-2	TRBJ2-3	few	-	TGTGCCAGCAGCTCCAGGGTTGGGAGCACAGATACGCAGTATTTT	CASSSRVGSTDTQYF
TRBV13	TRBJ2-7	once	-	TGTGCCAGCGGAGTAGTCCGGGGGGAGCAGTACTTC	CASGVVRGEQYF
TRBV7-2	TRBJ2-5	-	-	TGTGCCAGCAGCTTATCCCGGGATGGAGAGACCCAGTACTTC	CASSLSRDGETQYF
TRBV7-3	TRBJ2-7	-	TRBD2	TGTGCCAGCAGCTCCGACGGGGGGGCTTACGAGCAGTACTTC	CASSSDGGAYEQYF
TRBV4-3	TRBJ2-3	-	-	TGCGCCAGCAGCCACCCCGGGCCAGGGTATGCAGATACGCAGTATTTT	CASSHPGPGYADTQYF
TRBV7-3	TRBJ2-5	-	TRBD2	TGTGCCAGCAGCCCCGGGACTAGCGGGGTAGGAGAGACCCAGTACTTC	CASSPGTSGVGETQYF
TRBV5-3	TRBJ2-5	-	TRBD1	TGTGCCAGAAGCCTGGGACAGGGGCAAGAGACCCAGTACTTC	CARSLGQGQETQYF
TRBV4-1	TRBJ2-1	once	TRBD2	TGCGCCAGCAGCCAAGCCGGGCTAGCGGGGGTCCATGAGCAGTTCTTC	CASSQAGLAGVHEQFF
TRBV11-2	TRBJ2-7	few	-	TGTGCCAGCAGCTTAGCTCTCGAGCAGTACTTC	CASSLALEQYF
TRBV4-2	TRBJ1-6	-	-	TGTGCCAGCAGCCAAAGCGTTGAAGGGGCTTCCTATAATTCACCCCTCCACTTT	CASSQSVEGASYNSPLHF
TRBV13	TRBJ2-1	-	TRBD2	TGTGCCAGCAGCTCGACTAGCGGGGGGGTGGATGAGCAGTTCTTC	CASSSTSGGVDEQFF